This is a list of T cell receptor beta chains from one sample in a study of blood T cell repertoires in COVID-19. This table comes from immunoSEQ multiplex PCR, and its TCRdb copy is limited to in-frame clones, with some not included. The repertoire includes about 96,000 clones, around 90% of them detected once, and around 4% sits in the top ten. The material sequenced was peripheral blood. These receptors all stem from a human donor with COVID-19, enrolled during active disease. The donor label of this sample is uncertain. Each CDR3 is given without its conserved first and last residue.

CDR3 length: 15; V gene: TRBV4-1; CDR3 protein: ASSQGGGAPSYNEQF
CDR3 length: 16; V gene: TRBV19; CDR3 protein: ASTPSVGQLAGGETQY
CDR3 length: 15; V gene: TRBV4-1; CDR3 protein: ASSQEGGDRGGQPQH
CDR3 length: 13; V gene: TRBV7-3; CDR3 protein: ASSLVTGNLNEQF
CDR3 length: 13; V gene: TRBV7-9; CDR3 protein: ASSDAGKSNEKLF
CDR3 length: 12; V gene: TRBV10-3; CDR3 protein: ATRGTGDSTEAF
CDR3 length: 12; V gene: TRBV19; CDR3 protein: ASSPPRSHRPQH
CDR3 length: 14; V gene: TRBV19; CDR3 protein: ASSIFSGSSGNTIY
CDR3 length: 13; V gene: TRBV6-5; CDR3 protein: ASRTDRESNQPQH
CDR3 length: 12; V gene: TRBV10-1; CDR3 protein: ASSPQGVDYGYT
CDR3 length: 13; V gene: TRBV7-9; CDR3 protein: ASSLGTVNPYGYT